The T cell receptor (beta chain) under discussion was sequenced for a study of PD-1 blockade in classical Hodgkin lymphoma. Study-wide context: Nivolumab dosing for patients was 3 mg/kg, administered intravenously every 2 weeks.

Turning to this clone: Its specificity is unknown.

The table came from immunoSEQ multiplex PCR; TCRdb's copy has only in-frame clones and leaves some out. The sample lists some 84,000 clones, 89% occurring once. Germline-derived CDR1 and CDR2 are MNHEY and SVGAGI. V gave up 8 bases and J gave up 3 bases; unmatched junction bases: 8. The CDR3 sequence is 14 residues long. General observations from the study: There was a significant rise in CD4+ TCR diversity by C4D1, with no such rise for CD8+. Newly diagnosed patients had diversity similar to the baseline diversity of complete responders.

No patient escaped relapse after autologous stem cell transplantation, and brentuximab vedotin exposure varied. Each best response was a complete response, a partial response or progressive disease. This rearrangement joins TRBV6-5 to TRBJ2-3; 7 bases are shared with TRBD2. Sequencing was performed on peripheral blood mononuclear cells (PBMCs), taken at baseline. The receptor was isolated from a human donor with classical Hodgkin lymphoma. CDR3 sequence (DNA): TGTGCCAGCTGGACGCGGGAGCGAACAGATACGCAGTATTTT. It encodes CASWTRERTDTQYF.